The clone carrying this T cell receptor beta chain was observed a handful of times. The antigen remains unidentified. In every case, the donor was a healthy Caucasian. The source of the sample is a study of identical twins. The CDR3 runs 15 residues. Trimming removed 6 bases from V and 0 bases from J, with 16 bases in between. CDR1 is DFQATT and CDR2 is SNEGSKA in the germline V gene (reference sequence). Through template switching, a universal primer site was introduced, and the cDNA contained unique molecular identifiers. One entry per CDR3 protein, called by TCRdb with MiXCR from the 5' RACE reads. The table has hundreds of thousands of distinct CDR3 sequences, roughly 6% seen once. Whole-study results and caveats: Invariant MAIT and iNKT cells could partly confound zero-insertion analyses. Sequences that were out-of-frame, alpha and twin-shared displayed an excess of low generation probability.

J is TRBJ2-3 and V is TRBV20-1; D call uncertain. The source is a young man in good health. Sequences were obtained from naive T cells sorted from blood. The CDR3 bases are TGCAGTGCCATCCTGGGATCTCGAAGCACAGATACGCAGTATTTT. Translated: CSAILGSRSTDTQYF.